The 11 T cell receptor beta chains reported below all come from one sample, sequenced in a study of cytomegalovirus exposure and HLA in healthy donors. The PCR was carried out with 60 Vbeta primers and 13 Jbeta primers. Clones were sequenced by immunoSEQ multiplex PCR, and TCRdb holds only the in-frame ones, with some missing. In total, the table holds about 50,000 clones. The specimen sequenced was PBMCs. The receptors shown here come from a woman in her fifties or sixties in good health and CMV-seropositive.

This chain joins TRBV18 and TRBJ1-3; TRBD1 matches 7 bases. Germline V gene data show CDR1 as KGHSH and CDR2 as LQKENI. CDR3 length equals 16 residues. V was pared by 0 bases and J by 4 bases, with 6 bases of the junction left unmatched. The CDR3, as DNA: TGTGCCAGCTCACCACCGGAGGCAGGGGGAGGAAACACCATATATTTT. Translated: CASSPPEAGGGNTIYF. The complete variable domain, with remaining parts taken from reference TRBV18 and TRBJ1-3, reads NAGVMQNPRHLVRRRGQEARLRCSPMKGHSHVYWYRQLPEEGLKFMVYLQKENIIDESGMPKERFSAEFPKEGPSILRIQQVVRGDSAAYFCASSPPEAGGGNTIYFGEGSWLTVV.

The chain links TRBV5-1 to TRBJ2-7; 8 positions match TRBD1. Germline V gives CDR1 SGHRS, CDR2 YFSETQ. The CDR3 covers 15 residues. V lost 4 bases, J lost 6 bases, and 12 bases stayed unmatched. The CDR3 region has the DNA TGCGCCAGCAGCGGAGGTGGACAGGGTTCGGTCGAGCAGTACTTC. This gives the protein CASSGGGQGSVEQYF. Combining the CDR3 with reference TRBV5-1 and TRBJ2-7 gives the whole variable domain KAGVTQTPRYLIKTRGQQVTLSCSPISGHRSVSWYQQTPGQGLQFLFEYFSETQRNKGNFPGRFSGRQFSNSRSEMNVSTLELGDSALYLCASSGGGQGSVEQYFGPGTRLTVT.

V and J are TRBV6-1 and TRBJ2-7, with 7 bases lining up with TRBD1. The CDR3 is 15 amino acids. Germline CDR1 reads MNHNS; CDR2 reads SASEGT. V was pared by 4 bases and J by 0 bases, with 6 bases of the junction left unmatched. The CDR3 region has the DNA TGTGCCAGCAGTGGGGGACAGACGATCTCCTACGAGCAGTACTTC. Translated, it gives CASSGGQTISYEQYF.

The chain has TRBV6-1 and TRBJ2-1; 10 bases are shared with TRBD2. This CDR3 is built from 13 residues. CDR1 is MNHNS, CDR2 SASEGT, per germline. With V trimmed by 8 bases and J by 8 bases, 6 bases remained unmatched. The CDR3 sequence is CASGLAVDYEQFF. CDR3 bases: TGTGCCAGCGGACTAGCGGTTGACTATGAGCAGTTCTTC.

The rearrangement joins TRBV5-4 to TRBJ2-7; D is possibly TRBD1 (5 bases). CDR3 length equals 15 residues. In germline, CDR1 is SGHNT, CDR2 YYREEE (reference sequence). Trimming cost V 5 bases and J 5 bases, with 20 bases left between them. In DNA form, the CDR3 reads TGTGCCAGCAGGGGGTCTGAAAGGGGATTCCACGAGCAGTACTTC. It specifies CASRGSERGFHEQYF.

The chain couples TRBV7-9 to TRBJ2-2; 7 nucleotides line up with TRBD2. Germline V lookup: CDR1 SEHNR, CDR2 FQNEAQ (reference sequence). There are 16 residues in the CDR3. The J segment lost 4 bases and the V segment lost 1 base, leaving 6 bases of the junction unmatched. CDR3 loop: CASSLGGLVGTGELFF. CDR3 sequence (DNA): TGTGCCAGCAGCTTAGGCGGACTAGTCGGCACCGGGGAGCTGTTTTTT.

The chain is built from TRBV27 and TRBJ2-1; TRBD1 aligns across 11 bases. Per germline, CDR1 MNHEY and CDR2 SMNVEV (reference sequence). V shed 10 bases and J 7 bases; nucleotides not matched to a gene: 9. This CDR3 has 14 amino acids. CDR3 DNA: TGTGCCACCGGGGCCGGGACAGGGGGGAATGAGCAGTTCTTC. Amino acids: CATGAGTGGNEQFF.

The chain has TRBV20-1 and TRBJ1-3, with D unresolved. The CDR3 runs 8 residues. The germline CDR1 and CDR2 sequences are DFQATT and SNEGSKA (reference sequence). Trimming removed 4 bases at V and 14 bases at J, with 6 bases between. CDR3 bases: TGCAGTGCTATCCCGTTATATTTT. Amino acids: CSAIPLYF.

The V and J genes are TRBV19 and TRBJ2-3, with 8 bases identical to TRBD2. V dropped 7 bases and J dropped 4; count of bases not matched to a gene: 7. CDR1 is LNHDA and CDR2 is SQIVND in the germline V gene (reference sequence). The length of the CDR3 is 14 residues. The DNA for the CDR3 is TGTGCCAGTAACCGAGGCGGGGGGCCAGATACGCAGTATTTT. It yields the protein CASNRGGGPDTQYF.

The chain combines TRBV6-5 with TRBJ1-2, with 10 nucleotides matching TRBD1. V lost 5 bases, J lost 5 bases, and 5 bases stayed unmatched. This CDR3 spans 14 amino acids. The germline gives CDR1 MNHEY, CDR2 SVGAGI. In nucleotides, the CDR3 is TGTGCCAGCAGTCCAGAGGGACAGGGGTATGGCTACACCTTC. This encodes CASSPEGQGYGYTF.

This rearrangement joins TRBV2 to TRBJ2-6; 11 nucleotides agree with TRBD1. The V gene end was trimmed by 3 bases and the J gene end by 1 base; junction bases not matched to a gene: 8. The CDR3 loop spans 19 amino acids. Germline V CDR1 and CDR2: SNHLY, FYNNEI. CDR3 coding DNA: TGTGCCAGCAGTGAGGACAGGGGGCGGAAGTTGTCTGGGGCCAACGTCCTGACTTTC. Translation gives CASSEDRGRKLSGANVLTF.